This T cell receptor beta chain was captured in a study of blood T cell repertoires in COVID-19. The method was immunoSEQ multiplex PCR; TCRdb's version includes in-frame clones alone and lacks a portion of them. Of under 150,000 clones listed, about 80% are singletons. The CDR3 covers 15 residues. V was cut by 5 bases and J by 0 bases, with 12 bases left in between. CDR1 and CDR2 (germline): SEHNR, FQNEAQ (reference sequence). The chain employs TRBV7-9 and TRBJ2-3; D unresolved. The TCR originated in a man aged 40-49 years with acute COVID-19. Sequenced: PBMCs or T cells enriched from blood (not recorded which). The CDR3 nucleotides read TGTGCCAGCAGCCTAAGATCAACTAGCACAGATACGCAGTATTTT. Translating gives CASSLRSTSTDTQYF.